These 11 T cell receptor beta chains originate from one sample sequenced in a study of OX40 agonist ivuxolimab in advanced cancers. Only in-frame clones appear in the TCRdb table, and some are missing; sequencing was by immunoSEQ multiplex PCR. The profile shows some 66,000 clones, 75% to 90% of them singletons. The material sequenced was CD4+ or CD8+ T cells sorted from blood, taken in a trial of the OX40 agonist ivuxolimab. These receptor sequences come from an adult with an advanced solid tumor such as melanoma, head and neck, liver or kidney cancer.

This chain uses TRBV2 with TRBJ2-1; D remains ambiguous. Germline V gene data show CDR1 as SNHLY and CDR2 as FYNNEI. Trimming removed 7 bases from V and 5 bases from J, with 15 bases in between. This CDR3 region has 14 residues. For the CDR3, the DNA is TGTGCCAGCACTGTGGGCCCGGTTAACAATGAGCAGTTCTTC. Translated, it gives CASTVGPVNNEQFF.

This clone ranks as medium-sized. The J gene is TRBJ2-7, the V gene TRBV2; no reliable D call. The V gene lost 0 bases and the J gene lost 1 base, with 1 base spanning the gap. The germline gives CDR1 SNHLY, CDR2 FYNNEI. This CDR3 has 12 amino acids. CDR3 loop: CASSEASYEQYF. DNA for the CDR3: TGTGCCAGCAGTGAAGCTTCCTACGAGCAGTACTTC.

J is TRBJ2-1 and V is TRBV15, with TRBD1 matching 9 bases. CDR1 and CDR2 (germline): LNHNV, YYDKDF (reference sequence). The CDR3 totals 13 residues. V was pared by 7 bases and J by 9 bases, with 7 bases of the junction left unmatched. The CDR3 DNA sequence: TGTGCCACCACCGGGGACAGGGCCGGTGAGCAGTTCTTC. The encoded protein is CATTGDRAGEQFF.

V is TRBV28 and J is TRBJ1-5; D might be TRBD1 (6 bases). This CDR3 contains 15 residues. V was shortened by 3 bases and J by 6 bases, with 15 bases between the two germline ends. Germline CDR1 is MDHEN and CDR2 is SYDVKM. Here the CDR3 reads CASSFYQGRSQPQHF. The CDR3 bases are TGTGCCAGCAGTTTCTATCAGGGGAGAAGTCAGCCCCAGCATTTT.

This clone was picked up a small number of times. This sequence joins TRBV7-2 and TRBJ1-2; a weak D match, TRBD1 (5 bases). Germline V CDR1 and CDR2: SGHTA, FQGNSA. Trimming pared 1 base from V and 4 bases from J, leaving 13 bases between. The CDR3 contains 15 residues. The CDR3 spells CASSLVVQGAYGYTF. CDR3 coding DNA: TGTGCCAGCAGCTTAGTGGTACAAGGGGCCTATGGCTACACCTTC.

The V and J genes are TRBV15 and TRBJ1-1, with D possibly TRBD1 on 6 matching bases. V was pared by 5 bases and J by 5 bases, with 15 bases between. The germline CDR1 and CDR2 sequences are LNHNV and YYDKDF (reference sequence). The CDR3 has 14 amino acids. Here the CDR3 reads CATSRGLGWTEAFF. Written as DNA, the CDR3 is TGTGCCACCAGCCGGGGGCTGGGGTGGACTGAAGCTTTCTTT.

J is TRBJ2-3 and V is TRBV19; D is uncertain. Germline V lookup: CDR1 LNHDA, CDR2 SQIVND (reference sequence). The CDR3 runs to 12 residues. Trimming left V 5 bases short and J 2 bases short, with 5 bases between. The DNA of the CDR3 is TGTGCCAGTAGTTCTGTCACAGATACGCAGTATTTT. It is translated as CASSSVTDTQYF. Complete variable domain (other parts from reference TRBV19 and TRBJ2-3): DGGITQSPKYLFRKEGQNVTLSCEQNLNHDAMYWYRQDPGQGLRLIYYSQIVNDFQKGDIAEGYSVSREKKESFPLTVTSAQKNPTAFYLCASSSVTDTQYFGPGTRLTVL.

Comment on this clone: The sample holds other DNA sequences that translate to the same CDR3. The rearrangement uses TRBV11-3 and TRBJ2-5; 7 bases map to TRBD1. This CDR3 spans 14 amino acids. V gave up 5 bases and J gave up 1 base; unmatched junction bases: 4. Germline CDR1 and CDR2: SGHNT and YENEEA. As DNA, the CDR3 is TGTGCCAGCAGCCTAGGGGGCAGCCAAGAGACCCAGTACTTC. The encoded protein is CASSLGGSQETQYF.

The genes are TRBV7-9 and TRBJ2-3; D ambiguous. CDR1 is SEHNR, CDR2 FQNEAQ, per germline (reference sequence). The V and J ends lost 5 bases and 6 bases respectively, with 18 bases between them. The CDR3 loop spans 15 amino acids. The CDR3 nucleotides are TGTGCCAGCAGCCCATTAAAAAGTGGACCCGATACGCAGTATTTT. Its translation is CASSPLKSGPDTQYF.

The chain has TRBV5-1 and TRBJ1-4; 7 nucleotides match TRBD1. The CDR3 runs to 14 residues. CDR1 and CDR2 (germline): SGHRS, YFSETQ. The V and J ends lost 2 bases and 7 bases, in that order; junction bases with no gene match: 5. CDR3 coding DNA: TGCGCCAGCAGCTTTACAGGGGAGGGTGAAAAACTGTTTTTT. Its translation is CASSFTGEGEKLFF.

This chain connects TRBV11-2 to TRBJ2-3; 9 bases agree with TRBD1. The length of the CDR3 is 17 residues. Germline CDR1 and CDR2: SGHAT and FQNNGV. The trim removed 3 bases at V and 6 bases at J, leaving 13 bases unmatched. The CDR3 DNA sequence: TGTGCCAGCAGCTTGACGGGACAGGGTCAACTCTGGGATACGCAGTATTTT. Translated, it gives CASSLTGQGQLWDTQYF.